Following are 8 T cell receptor beta chains from one sample sequenced in a study of T cell responses to AZD1222 COVID-19 vaccine. Sequencing used immunoSEQ multiplex PCR; TCRdb keeps in-frame clones, though not all of them. The data hold just over 15,000 clones, with 88% observed a single time. Sample: peripheral blood, taken 28 days after the second AZD1222 dose. These receptors were obtained from an adult who received the AZD1222 COVID-19 vaccine.

In its sample, this clone was seen once. The V gene is TRBV7-2, the J gene TRBJ1-5, with TRBD1 as a possible D gene (6 bases). The V gene's germline CDR1 is SGHTA and CDR2 FQGNSA. Trimming shortened V by 3 bases and J by 2 bases, and 14 bases separated the two germline ends. CDR3 length: 16 amino acids. The CDR3 reads CASSLGGGGRNQPQHF. CDR3 DNA sequence: TGTGCCAGCAGCTTGGGGGGAGGGGGTCGCAATCAGCCCCAGCATTTT.

J is TRBJ1-4 and V is TRBV30, with 8 bases that match TRBD1. This CDR3 is 13 amino acids long. Per the germline V gene, CDR1 is GTSNPN and CDR2 is SVGIG (reference sequence). The V and J ends lost 5 bases and 8 bases, in that order; junction bases with no gene match: 7. CDR3 loop: CAWAWTGREKLFF. Written as DNA, the CDR3 is TGTGCCTGGGCCTGGACAGGGAGGGAAAAACTGTTTTTT. Combining the CDR3 with reference TRBV30 and TRBJ1-4 gives the whole variable domain SQTIHQWPATLVQPVGSPLSLECTVEGTSNPNLYWYRQAAGRGLQLLFYSVGIGQISSEVPQNLSASRPQDRQFILSSKKLLLSDSGFYLCAWAWTGREKLFFGSGTQLSVL.

V usage is TRBV19 and J usage is TRBJ2-2; TRBD1 matches 8 bases. CDR3 size: 15 residues. Trimming took 4 bases from V and 5 from J; bases not matched to a gene: 6. Germline V lookup: CDR1 LNHDA, CDR2 SQIVND (reference sequence). The CDR3: CASSTTGTGTGELFF. The CDR3 DNA reads TGTGCCAGTAGTACGACCGGGACAGGAACCGGGGAGCTGTTTTTT. The whole variable domain, remainder taken from reference TRBV19 and TRBJ2-2, is DGGITQSPKYLFRKEGQNVTLSCEQNLNHDAMYWYRQDPGQGLRLIYYSQIVNDFQKGDIAEGYSVSREKKESFPLTVTSAQKNPTAFYLCASSTTGTGTGELFFGEGSRLTVL.

The V call is TRBV19, the J call TRBJ2-2, with D possibly matching TRBD1 (6 bases). CDR3 length: 15 amino acids. Trimming shortened V by 9 bases and J by 0 bases, and 14 bases separated the two germline ends. Germline CDR1 and CDR2: LNHDA and SQIVND (reference sequence). This chain's CDR3 is CASLDRFANTGELFF. The DNA for the CDR3 is TGTGCCAGCTTAGACAGGTTCGCGAACACCGGGGAGCTGTTTTTT.

The chain links TRBV28 to TRBJ2-7; tentatively, D is TRBD1 or TRBD2 (6 bases each). The germline V gene has CDR1 MDHEN and CDR2 SYDVKM. The CDR3 is 12 residues long. Deletions cut 2 bases from V and 6 bases from J, with 8 bases between. CDR3 sequence reads: CASSLRGAEQYF. For the CDR3, the DNA is TGTGCCAGCAGTTTAAGGGGGGCCGAGCAGTACTTC.

This chain connects TRBV28 to TRBJ2-1; TRBD2 aligns across 10 bases. The length of the CDR3 is 16 residues. In germline, CDR1 is MDHEN, CDR2 SYDVKM. The ends lost 5 bases at V and 3 bases at J; junction bases unmatched: 7. The CDR3 sequence is CASSNSGRRLYNEQFF. The CDR3 DNA sequence: TGTGCCAGCAGTAATAGCGGGAGGCGACTCTACAATGAGCAGTTCTTC.

The rearrangement uses TRBV5-4 and TRBJ1-2; TRBD1 matches 11 bases. V trimming: 3 bases; J trimming: 5 bases; junction bases outside the gene matches: 6. Germline values: CDR1 SGHNT, CDR2 YYREEE (reference sequence). The CDR3 has 15 residues. The DNA of the CDR3 is TGTGCCAGCAGCTGGTGGGACAGGGGGTTTTATGGCTACACCTTC. Translated, it gives CASSWWDRGFYGYTF. Full variable domain (rest looked up from reference TRBV5-4 and TRBJ1-2): ETGVTQSPTHLIKTRGQQVTLRCSSQSGHNTVSWYQQALGQGPQFIFQYYREEENGRGNFPPRFSGLQFPNYSSELNVNALELDDSALYLCASSWWDRGFYGYTFGSGTRLTVV.

The J gene is TRBJ1-5, the V gene TRBV6-4, with 8 positions matching TRBD1. Trimming at V came to 4 bases and at J to 0 bases, leaving 11 bases not matched to a gene. Per the germline V gene, CDR1 is MRHNA and CDR2 is SNTAGT. The CDR3 extends over 18 amino acids. The CDR3 coding sequence is TGTGCCAGCAGTGTGGGGGGCAGGGGGCCCCTTAGCAATCAGCCCCAGCATTTT. Translated, it gives CASSVGGRGPLSNQPQHF.